This T cell receptor (beta chain) is drawn from a study of cytomegalovirus exposure and HLA in healthy donors. Study outcomes and limitations: A later analysis found that most CMV-associated TCR beta chains appeared HLA-restricted. Judged likely to be a sequencing artifact was a cluster of highly shared sequence variants. The listing of fewer than 200 TCR beta chains classed them as cytomegalovirus-associated.

V was cut by 5 bases and J by 4 bases, with 14 bases left in between. The CDR3 is made up of 15 amino acids. Germline V lookup: CDR1 KGHSH, CDR2 LQKENI. The PCR employed 60 Vbeta primers together with 13 Jbeta primers. Assay used: immunoSEQ multiplex PCR; TCRdb lists only in-frame clones, some missing. The sample table sets out roughly 84,000 clones. With regard to this clone: Antigen: not known.

Regarding donors, all were healthy bone marrow donors. The rearrangement links TRBV18 to TRBJ2-2; a weak D match, TRBD2 (7 bases). Material: PBMCs. The receptor's source is a man aged 45 to 65 in good health and CMV-seronegative. Here the CDR3 reads CASSETGGATGELFF. CDR3 in DNA: TGTGCCAGCTCAGAAACGGGGGGCGCCACCGGGGAGCTGTTTTTT.